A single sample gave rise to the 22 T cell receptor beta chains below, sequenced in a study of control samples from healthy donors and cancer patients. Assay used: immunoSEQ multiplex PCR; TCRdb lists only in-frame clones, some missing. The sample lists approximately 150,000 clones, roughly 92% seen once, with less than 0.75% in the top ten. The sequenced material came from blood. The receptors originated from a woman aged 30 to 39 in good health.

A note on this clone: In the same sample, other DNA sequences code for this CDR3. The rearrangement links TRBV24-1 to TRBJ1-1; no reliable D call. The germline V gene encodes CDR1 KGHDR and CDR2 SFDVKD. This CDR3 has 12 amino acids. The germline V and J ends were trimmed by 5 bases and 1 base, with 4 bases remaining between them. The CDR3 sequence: CATSGPNTEAFF. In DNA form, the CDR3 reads TGTGCCACCAGTGGGCCGAACACTGAAGCTTTCTTT.

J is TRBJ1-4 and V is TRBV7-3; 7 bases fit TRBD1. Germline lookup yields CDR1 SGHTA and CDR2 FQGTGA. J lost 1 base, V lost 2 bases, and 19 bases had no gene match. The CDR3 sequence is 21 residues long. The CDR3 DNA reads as TGTGCCAGCAGCTTAGGGCTAACATCCCGGGACAGAGACATAACTAATGAAAAACTGTTTTTT. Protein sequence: CASSLGLTSRDRDITNEKLFF.

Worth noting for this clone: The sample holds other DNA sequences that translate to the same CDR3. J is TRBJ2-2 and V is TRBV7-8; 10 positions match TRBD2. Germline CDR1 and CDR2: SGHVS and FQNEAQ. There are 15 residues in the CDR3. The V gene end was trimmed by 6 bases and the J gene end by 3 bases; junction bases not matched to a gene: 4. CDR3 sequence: CASSPSGSDTGELFF. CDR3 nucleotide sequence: TGTGCCAGCAGTCCTAGCGGGAGTGACACCGGGGAGCTGTTTTTT.

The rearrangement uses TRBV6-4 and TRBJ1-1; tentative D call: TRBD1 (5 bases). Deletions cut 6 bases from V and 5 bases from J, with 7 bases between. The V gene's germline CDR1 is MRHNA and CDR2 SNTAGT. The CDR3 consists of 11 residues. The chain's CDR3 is CASRQGTEAFF. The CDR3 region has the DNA TGTGCCAGCAGGCAGGGAACTGAAGCTTTCTTT.

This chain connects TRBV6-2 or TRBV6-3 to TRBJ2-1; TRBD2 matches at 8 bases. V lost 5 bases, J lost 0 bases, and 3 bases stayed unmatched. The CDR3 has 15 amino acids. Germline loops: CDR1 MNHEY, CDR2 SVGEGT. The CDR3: CASSRLALSYNEQFF. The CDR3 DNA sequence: TGTGCCAGCAGTCGACTAGCGCTCTCCTACAATGAGCAGTTCTTC.

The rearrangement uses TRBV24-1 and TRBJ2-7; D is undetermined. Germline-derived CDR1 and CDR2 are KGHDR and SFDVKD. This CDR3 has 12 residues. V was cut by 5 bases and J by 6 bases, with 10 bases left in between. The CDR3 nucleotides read TGTGCCACCAGTGCCTTTGAAGGCGAGCAGTACTTC. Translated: CATSAFEGEQYF.

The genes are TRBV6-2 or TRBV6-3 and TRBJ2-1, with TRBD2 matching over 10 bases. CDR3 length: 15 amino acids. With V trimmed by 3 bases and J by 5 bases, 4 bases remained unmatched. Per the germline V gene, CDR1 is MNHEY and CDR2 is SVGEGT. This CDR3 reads CASSYRLAGHNEQFF. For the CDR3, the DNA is TGTGCCAGCAGTTATCGACTAGCGGGCCACAATGAGCAGTTCTTC.

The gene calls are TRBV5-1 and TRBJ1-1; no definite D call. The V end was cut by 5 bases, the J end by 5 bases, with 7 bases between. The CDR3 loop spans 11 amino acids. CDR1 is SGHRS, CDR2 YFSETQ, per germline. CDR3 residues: CASRGDTEAFF. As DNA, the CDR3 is TGCGCCAGCAGGGGCGATACTGAAGCTTTCTTT.

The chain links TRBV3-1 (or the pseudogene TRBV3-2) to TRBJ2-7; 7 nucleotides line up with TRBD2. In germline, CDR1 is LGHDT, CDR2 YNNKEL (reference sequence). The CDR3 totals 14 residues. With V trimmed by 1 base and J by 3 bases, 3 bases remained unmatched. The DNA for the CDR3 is TGTGCCAGCAGCCAAGCTGGGGACTACTACGAGCAGTACTTC. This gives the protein CASSQAGDYYEQYF.

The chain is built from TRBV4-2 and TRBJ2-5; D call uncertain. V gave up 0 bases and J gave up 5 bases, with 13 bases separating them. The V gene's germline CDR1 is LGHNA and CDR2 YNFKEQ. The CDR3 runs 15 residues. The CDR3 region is CASSQEVGARETQYF. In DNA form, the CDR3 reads TGTGCCAGCAGCCAAGAAGTCGGCGCACGGGAGACCCAGTACTTC.

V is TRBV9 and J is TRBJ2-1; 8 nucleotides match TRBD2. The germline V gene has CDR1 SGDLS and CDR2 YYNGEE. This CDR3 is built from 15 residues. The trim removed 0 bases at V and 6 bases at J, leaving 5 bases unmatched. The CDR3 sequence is CASSVGLREVNEQFF. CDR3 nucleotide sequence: TGTGCCAGCAGCGTAGGGTTGCGGGAGGTCAATGAGCAGTTCTTC.

The CDR3: CASSLTGPQSSGANVLTF. The CDR3, as DNA: TGTGCCAGCAGTCTCACCGGGCCTCAGAGCTCTGGGGCCAACGTCCTGACTTTC. J is TRBJ2-6 and V is TRBV6-6, with no clear D. V lost 5 bases and J 0 bases, leaving 17 bases between the germline ends. Germline V gene sequence: CDR1 MNHNY, CDR2 SVGAGI (reference sequence). The CDR3 has 18 residues.

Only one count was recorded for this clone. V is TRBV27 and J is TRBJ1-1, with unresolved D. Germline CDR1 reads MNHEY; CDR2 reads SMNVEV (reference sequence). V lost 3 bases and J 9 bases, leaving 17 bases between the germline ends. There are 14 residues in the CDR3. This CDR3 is CASSFQRLAHQAFF. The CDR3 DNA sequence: TGTGCCAGCAGTTTTCAGCGGCTCGCCCATCAAGCTTTCTTT.

The CDR3 DNA is TGTGCCTCTTACGGCGGGGAGCTGTTTTTT. Protein sequence: CASYGGELFF. This chain uses TRBV28 with TRBJ2-2; D not resolved. Trimming took 11 bases from V and 7 from J, leaving 8 bases between them. Germline CDR1 MDHEN, CDR2 SYDVKM. The CDR3 spans 10 residues. Looking up the rest from reference TRBV28 and TRBJ2-2 gives the full variable domain: DVKVTQSSRYLVKRTGEKVFLECVQDMDHENMFWYRQDPGLGLRLIYFSYDVKMKEKGDIPEGYSVSREKKERFSLILESASTNQTSMYLCASYGGELFFGEGSRLTVL.

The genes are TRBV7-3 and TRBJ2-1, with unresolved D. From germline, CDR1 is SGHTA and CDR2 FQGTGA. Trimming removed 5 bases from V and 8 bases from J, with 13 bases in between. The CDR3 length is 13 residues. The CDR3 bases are TGTGCCAGCAGCCGTTCCCAGGTGGATGAGCAGTTCTTC. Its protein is CASSRSQVDEQFF.

Written as DNA, the CDR3 is TGCGCCAGCAGCCAAGAAACCCTTAGCGTTGAGCAGTTCTTC. This sequence encodes CASSQETLSVEQFF. The chain uses TRBV4-3 and TRBJ2-1; D possibly corresponds to TRBD2 (5 bases). Between the trimmed V and J ends, which lost 0 bases and 9 bases, there was a span of 12 bases. The CDR3 runs to 14 residues. CDR1 is LGHNA and CDR2 is YSLEER in the germline V gene.

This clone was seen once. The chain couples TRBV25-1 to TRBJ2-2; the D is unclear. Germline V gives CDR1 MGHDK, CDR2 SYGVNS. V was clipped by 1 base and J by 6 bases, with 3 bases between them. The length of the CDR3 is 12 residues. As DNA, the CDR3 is TGTGCCAGCAGTGAATTCTCCGGGGAGCTGTTTTTT. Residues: CASSEFSGELFF.

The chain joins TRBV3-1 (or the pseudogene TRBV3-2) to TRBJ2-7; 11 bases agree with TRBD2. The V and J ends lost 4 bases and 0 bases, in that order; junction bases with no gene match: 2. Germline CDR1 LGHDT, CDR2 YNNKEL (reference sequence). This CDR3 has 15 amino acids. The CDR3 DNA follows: TGTGCCAGCAGCCGAGGGACTAGCGGCTCCTACGAGCAGTACTTC. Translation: CASSRGTSGSYEQYF.

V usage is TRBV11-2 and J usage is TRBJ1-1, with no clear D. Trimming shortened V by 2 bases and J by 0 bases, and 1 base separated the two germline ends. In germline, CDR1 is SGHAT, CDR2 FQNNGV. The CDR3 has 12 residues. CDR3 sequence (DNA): TGTGCCAGCAGCTTATTGAACACTGAAGCTTTCTTT. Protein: CASSLLNTEAFF.

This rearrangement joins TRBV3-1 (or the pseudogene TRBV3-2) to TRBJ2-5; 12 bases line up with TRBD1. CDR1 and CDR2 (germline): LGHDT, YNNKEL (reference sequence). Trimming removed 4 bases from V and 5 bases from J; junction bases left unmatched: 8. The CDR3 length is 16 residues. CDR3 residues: CASSLSGQGAGETQYF. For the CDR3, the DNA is TGTGCCAGCAGCCTCTCGGGACAGGGGGCCGGGGAGACCCAGTACTTC.

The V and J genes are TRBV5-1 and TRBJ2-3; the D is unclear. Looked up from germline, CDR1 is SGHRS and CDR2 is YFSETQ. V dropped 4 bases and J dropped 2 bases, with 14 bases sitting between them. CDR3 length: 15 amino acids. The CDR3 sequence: CASSPIGPPTDTQYF. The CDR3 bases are TGCGCCAGCAGCCCAATCGGACCTCCCACAGATACGCAGTATTTT.

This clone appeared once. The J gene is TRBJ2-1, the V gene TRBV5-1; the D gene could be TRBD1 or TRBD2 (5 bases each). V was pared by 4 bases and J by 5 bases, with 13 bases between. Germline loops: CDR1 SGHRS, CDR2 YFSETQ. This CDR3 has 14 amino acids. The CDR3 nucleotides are TGCGCCAGCAGCCCCTCCGGGACCAACAATGAGCAGTTCTTC. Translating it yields CASSPSGTNNEQFF.